Below, one T cell receptor (beta chain) is given with its context. Its antigen remains unidentified. This sample was included in a study of early T cells in non-severe SARS-CoV-2 infection. The wider study: Sequencing was performed on bulk RNA from unsorted whole blood, leaving chains unpaired. The study's findings and limits: A preference for anti-spike CD8 responses marked VDJdb matching, which missed private and CD4 specificities.

Researchers attached unique molecular identifiers to individual cDNA molecules. One entry per CDR3 protein, called by TCRdb with MiXCR from the 5' RACE reads. The sample records tens of thousands of distinct CDR3 sequences, 4.8% being singletons. In germline, CDR1 is DFQATT, CDR2 SNEGSKA (reference sequence). The length of the CDR3 is 15 residues. V lost 0 bases and J lost 2, with 14 bases in between. This clonotype originated in an adult who was a healthcare worker with PCR-confirmed SARS-CoV-2 infection or an uninfected control (not recorded which). The chain carries TRBV20-1 and TRBJ2-7; the D is unclear. The specimen was whole blood. CDR3 sequence (DNA): TGCAGTGCTAGAGATCCCGGGCGTACTCCCTACGAGCAGTACTTC. The encoded protein is CSARDPGRTPYEQYF.